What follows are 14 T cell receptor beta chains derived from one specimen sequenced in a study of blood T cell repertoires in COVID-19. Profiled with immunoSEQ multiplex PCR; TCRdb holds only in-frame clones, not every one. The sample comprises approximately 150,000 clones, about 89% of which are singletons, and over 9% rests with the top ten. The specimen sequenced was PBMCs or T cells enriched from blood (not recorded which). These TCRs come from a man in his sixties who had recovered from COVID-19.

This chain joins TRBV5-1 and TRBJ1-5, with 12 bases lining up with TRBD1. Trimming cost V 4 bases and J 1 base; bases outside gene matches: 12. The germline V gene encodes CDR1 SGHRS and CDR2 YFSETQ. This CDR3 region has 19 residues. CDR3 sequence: CASSVIGTGGIGSNQPQHF. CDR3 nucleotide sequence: TGCGCCAGCAGCGTTATCGGGACAGGGGGCATTGGGAGCAATCAGCCCCAGCATTTT.

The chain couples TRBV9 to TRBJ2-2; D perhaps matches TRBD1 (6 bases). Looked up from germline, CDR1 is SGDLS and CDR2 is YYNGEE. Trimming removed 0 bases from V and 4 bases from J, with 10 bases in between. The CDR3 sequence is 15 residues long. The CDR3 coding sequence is TGTGCCAGCAGCGTAGGAGGACAGCTCACCGGGGAGCTGTTTTTT. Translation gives CASSVGGQLTGELFF.

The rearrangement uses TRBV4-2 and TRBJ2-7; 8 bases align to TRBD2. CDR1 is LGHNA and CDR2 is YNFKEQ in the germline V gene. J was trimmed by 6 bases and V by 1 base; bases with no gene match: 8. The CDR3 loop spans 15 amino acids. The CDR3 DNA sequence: TGTGCCAGCAGCCAAGTGGCGGGAGGAGGGGTCGAGCAGTACTTC. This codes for CASSQVAGGGVEQYF.

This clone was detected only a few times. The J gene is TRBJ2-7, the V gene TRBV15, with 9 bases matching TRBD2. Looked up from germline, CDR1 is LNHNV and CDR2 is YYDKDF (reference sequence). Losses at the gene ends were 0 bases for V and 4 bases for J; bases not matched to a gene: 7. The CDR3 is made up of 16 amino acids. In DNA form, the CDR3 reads TGTGCCACCAGCAGAGATCTTAGCGGGAGTTCGTACGAGCAGTACTTC. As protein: CATSRDLSGSSYEQYF. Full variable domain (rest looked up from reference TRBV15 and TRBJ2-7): DAMVIQNPRYQVTQFGKPVTLSCSQTLNHNVMYWYQQKSSQAPKLLFHYYDKDFNNEADTPDNFQSRRPNTSFCFLDIRSPGLGDTAMYLCATSRDLSGSSYEQYFGPGTRLTVT.

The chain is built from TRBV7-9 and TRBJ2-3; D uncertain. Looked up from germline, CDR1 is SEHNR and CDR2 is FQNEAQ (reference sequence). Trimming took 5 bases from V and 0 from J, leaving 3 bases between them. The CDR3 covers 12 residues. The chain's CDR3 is CASSPSTDTQYF. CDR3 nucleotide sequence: TGTGCCAGCAGCCCTAGCACAGATACGCAGTATTTT.

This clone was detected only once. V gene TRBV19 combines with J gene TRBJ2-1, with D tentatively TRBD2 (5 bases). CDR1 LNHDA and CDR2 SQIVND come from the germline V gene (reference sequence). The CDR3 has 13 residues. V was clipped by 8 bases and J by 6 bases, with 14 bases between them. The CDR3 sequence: CASQRALFNEQFF. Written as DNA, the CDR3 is TGTGCCAGTCAGAGGGCCTTGTTCAATGAGCAGTTCTTC.

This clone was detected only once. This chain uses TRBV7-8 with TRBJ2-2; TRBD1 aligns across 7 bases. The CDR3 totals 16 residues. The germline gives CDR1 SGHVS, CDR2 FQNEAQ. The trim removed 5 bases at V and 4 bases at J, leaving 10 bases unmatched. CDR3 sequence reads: CASSGYRGDVTGELFF. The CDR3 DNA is TGTGCCAGCAGCGGGTACAGGGGTGATGTCACCGGGGAGCTGTTTTTT. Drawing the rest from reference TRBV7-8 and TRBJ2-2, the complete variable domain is GAGVSQSPRYKVAKRGQDVALRCDPISGHVSLFWYQQALGQGPEFLTYFQNEAQLDKSGLPSDRFFAERPEGSVSTLKIQRTQQEDSAVYLCASSGYRGDVTGELFFGEGSRLTVL.

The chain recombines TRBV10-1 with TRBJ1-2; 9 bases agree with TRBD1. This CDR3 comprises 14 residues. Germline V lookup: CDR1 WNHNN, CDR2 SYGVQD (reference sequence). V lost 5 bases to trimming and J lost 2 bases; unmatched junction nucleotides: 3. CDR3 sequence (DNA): TGCGCCAGCAGTCCCGGGACAGGGAACTATGGCTACACCTTC. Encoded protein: CASSPGTGNYGYTF.

Here the CDR3 reads CASRDGHLNTEAFF. CDR3 nucleotide sequence: TGTGCCAGCAGGGACGGACATCTGAACACTGAAGCTTTCTTT. This chain connects TRBV6-5 to TRBJ1-1, with D possibly TRBD1 on 5 matching bases. The V gene's germline CDR1 is MNHEY and CDR2 SVGAGI. V lost 6 bases and J lost 0, with 11 bases in between. The CDR3 is 14 amino acids.

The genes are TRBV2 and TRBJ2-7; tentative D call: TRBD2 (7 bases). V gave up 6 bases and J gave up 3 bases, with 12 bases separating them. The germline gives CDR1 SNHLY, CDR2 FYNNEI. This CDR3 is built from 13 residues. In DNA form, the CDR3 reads TGTGCCAGCAGAGCGGGACAAGACTACGAGCAGTACTTC. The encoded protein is CASRAGQDYEQYF.

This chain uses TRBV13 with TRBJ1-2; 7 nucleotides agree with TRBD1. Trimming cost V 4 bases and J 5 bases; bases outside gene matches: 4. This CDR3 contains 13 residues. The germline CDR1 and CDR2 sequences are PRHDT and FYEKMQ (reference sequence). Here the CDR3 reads CASSSGTAYGYTF. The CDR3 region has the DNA TGTGCCAGCAGCTCCGGGACAGCGTATGGCTACACCTTC.

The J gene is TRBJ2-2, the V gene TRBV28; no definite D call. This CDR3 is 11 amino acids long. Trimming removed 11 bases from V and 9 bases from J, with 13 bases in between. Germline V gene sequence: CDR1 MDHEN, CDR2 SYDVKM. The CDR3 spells CASGRSRELFF. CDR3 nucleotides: TGTGCCTCTGGCCGATCGAGGGAGCTGTTTTTT. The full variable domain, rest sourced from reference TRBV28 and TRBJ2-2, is DVKVTQSSRYLVKRTGEKVFLECVQDMDHENMFWYRQDPGLGLRLIYFSYDVKMKEKGDIPEGYSVSREKKERFSLILESASTNQTSMYLCASGRSRELFFGEGSRLTVL.

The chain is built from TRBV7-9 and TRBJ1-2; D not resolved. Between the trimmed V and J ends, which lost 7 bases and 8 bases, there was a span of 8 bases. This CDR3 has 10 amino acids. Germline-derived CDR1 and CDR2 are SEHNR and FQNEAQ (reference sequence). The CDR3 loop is CASMAGGYTF. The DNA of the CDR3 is TGTGCCAGCATGGCGGGCGGCTACACCTTC.

The chain's CDR3 is CASRWTGTNYGYTF. CDR3 coding DNA: TGTGCCAGCAGATGGACAGGAACTAACTATGGCTACACCTTC. The V and J genes are TRBV6-5 and TRBJ1-2, with TRBD1 identical over 7 bases. V was pared by 6 bases and J by 0 bases, with 4 bases of the junction left unmatched. CDR1 and CDR2 (germline): MNHEY, SVGAGI. CDR3 size: 14 residues.